This T cell receptor beta chain was recorded in a study of T cell responses to AZD1222 COVID-19 vaccine. Regarding the study as a whole: Seropositivity was recorded at baseline in only five to seven AZD1222 recipients. Following two doses of AZD1222, Spike-specific TCR breadth and depth rose.

Germline V gene sequence: CDR1 MNHEY, CDR2 SVGAGI. This CDR3 contains 14 residues. V was pared by 6 bases and J by 1 base, with 11 bases between. Concerning this clone itself: Its cognate antigen is unknown.

Using immunoSEQ multiplex PCR, the repertoire was profiled, and TCRdb retains in-frame clones only, with some absent. Of under 170,000 clones in the sample, roughly 90% are singletons; the top ten hold 3.3%. The sequenced sample was peripheral blood, obtained 28 days after the second AZD1222 dose. The sequence was obtained from an adult who received the AZD1222 COVID-19 vaccine. The genes are TRBV6-5 and TRBJ2-3; D unclear. The DNA for the CDR3 is TGTGCCAGCAGACCCCATCTTCGCACAGATACGCAGTATTTT. Translation: CASRPHLRTDTQYF.